One and the same sample provided the 24 T cell receptor beta chains below, sequenced in a study of blood T cell repertoires in COVID-19. Sequencing was performed with immunoSEQ multiplex PCR; in TCRdb, only in-frame clones are kept and a portion is missing. This table has some 72,000 clones, about 87% appearing once. Sequenced: peripheral blood. The receptors come from a man aged 50 to 60 with active COVID-19.

The chain joins TRBV19 to TRBJ2-3, with D possibly being TRBD1 (6 bases). The CDR3 runs to 14 residues. V was cut by 7 bases and J by 1 base, with 12 bases left in between. Germline assignment: CDR1 LNHDA and CDR2 SQIVND (reference sequence). CDR3 amino acids: CASKPGHRTDTQYF. Here the CDR3 DNA reads TGTGCCAGTAAGCCGGGACACCGCACAGATACGCAGTATTTT.

This chain connects TRBV3-1 (or the pseudogene TRBV3-2) to TRBJ2-7; no firm D call. The CDR3 consists of 13 residues. Germline CDR1 LGHDT, CDR2 YNNKEL (reference sequence). V lost 3 bases and J lost 0, with 6 bases in between. The CDR3 loop is CASSHEASYEQYF. As DNA, the CDR3 is TGTGCCAGCAGCCACGAGGCCTCCTACGAGCAGTACTTC.

The chain couples TRBV10-3 to TRBJ1-2; D is undetermined. Trimming left V 0 bases short and J 4 bases short, with 12 bases between. The CDR3 contains 15 residues. In germline, CDR1 is ENHRY, CDR2 SYGVKD. The CDR3 reads CAISESTGEGYGYTF. CDR3 sequence (DNA): TGTGCCATCAGTGAGTCGACCGGAGAGGGCTATGGCTACACCTTC.

The CDR3: CSAGLANEQFF. The CDR3 nucleotides read TGCAGTGCGGGACTAGCCAATGAGCAGTTCTTC. The J gene is TRBJ2-1, the V gene TRBV20-1, with 9 bases fitting TRBD2. After removal of 6 bases from V and 6 bases from J, the junction contained 0 bases not matched to a gene. CDR3 length equals 11 residues. Per germline, CDR1 DFQATT and CDR2 SNEGSKA (reference sequence).

The chain is built from TRBV6-4 and TRBJ1-1; D remains unclear. The CDR3 has 14 amino acids. V lost 3 bases to trimming and J lost 1 base, with 9 bases between them. CDR1 and CDR2 (germline): MRHNA, SNTAGT. The CDR3 coding sequence is TGTGCCAGCAGTGAAGTCGCGTGGAACACTGAAGCTTTCTTT. Amino acid sequence: CASSEVAWNTEAFF.

The rearrangement joins TRBV5-1 to TRBJ1-4, with D maybe TRBD1 (6 bases). The CDR3 consists of 16 residues. V gave up 0 bases and J gave up 2 bases, with 11 bases separating them. The germline CDR1 and CDR2 sequences are SGHRS and YFSETQ. The CDR3: CASSLESRGTNEKLFF. CDR3 nucleotide sequence: TGCGCCAGCAGCTTGGAGTCAAGGGGGACTAATGAAAAACTGTTTTTT.

This chain connects TRBV13 to TRBJ1-6, with no clear D. Trimming took 5 bases from V and 10 from J, leaving 12 bases between them. Germline V gene sequence: CDR1 PRHDT, CDR2 FYEKMQ (reference sequence). The CDR3 totals 13 residues. The CDR3, as DNA: TGTGCCAGCAGCCGTCGTTTAGAATCACCCCTCCACTTT. Translated: CASSRRLESPLHF.

The chain employs TRBV28 and TRBJ2-7; D possibly corresponds to TRBD2 (6 bases). This CDR3 comprises 12 residues. CDR1 MDHEN and CDR2 SYDVKM come from the germline V gene. V was shortened by 2 bases and J by 7 bases, with 9 bases between the two germline ends. The CDR3 DNA reads as TGTGCCAGCAGTTTAGGAGGGCGTGAGCAGTACTTC. Protein sequence: CASSLGGREQYF.

The rearrangement links TRBV6-5 to TRBJ2-7; TRBD2 is a possible D gene (5 bases). V lost 3 bases and J 2 bases, leaving 11 bases between the germline ends. The CDR3 runs 14 residues. Germline lookup yields CDR1 MNHEY and CDR2 SVGAGI. CDR3 coding DNA: TGTGCCAGCAGTTATAGGACTCTTACCTACGAGCAGTACTTC. Protein product: CASSYRTLTYEQYF.

The chain recombines TRBV27 with TRBJ2-7, with TRBD1 matching 7 bases. V lost 6 bases and J lost 2; bases outside the gene matches: 7. CDR1 is MNHEY and CDR2 is SMNVEV in the germline V gene (reference sequence). The CDR3 is made up of 14 amino acids. The CDR3 DNA follows: TGTGCCAGCAGACCAGACAGGGTCGCCTACGAGCAGTACTTC. Amino acid sequence: CASRPDRVAYEQYF.

The J gene is TRBJ1-6, the V gene TRBV5-1; TRBD1 agrees at 8 bases. Per the germline V gene, CDR1 is SGHRS and CDR2 is YFSETQ. CDR3 length: 15 residues. J lost 8 bases, V lost 3 bases, and 7 bases had no gene match. CDR3 protein: CASSWGDRNDSPLHF. The DNA of the CDR3 is TGCGCCAGCAGCTGGGGGGACAGGAATGATTCACCCCTCCACTTT. Looking up the rest from reference TRBV5-1 and TRBJ1-6 gives the full variable domain: KAGVTQTPRYLIKTRGQQVTLSCSPISGHRSVSWYQQTPGQGLQFLFEYFSETQRNKGNFPGRFSGRQFSNSRSEMNVSTLELGDSALYLCASSWGDRNDSPLHFGNGTRLTVT.

The chain links TRBV5-5 to TRBJ2-3; 8 bases match TRBD2. Germline CDR1 reads SGHKS; CDR2 reads YYEKEE (reference sequence). This CDR3 has 16 amino acids. V lost 6 bases to trimming and J lost 3 bases; unmatched junction nucleotides: 12. CDR3 sequence (DNA): TGTGCCAGCATCCGGGGGGGCGGGCCTACGACAGATACGCAGTATTTT. Protein: CASIRGGGPTTDTQYF.

The genes are TRBV5-1 and TRBJ2-1, with D possibly matching TRBD2 (7 bases). Germline assignment: CDR1 SGHRS and CDR2 YFSETQ. The length of the CDR3 is 14 residues. V was trimmed by 0 bases and J by 9 bases, leaving 13 bases between them. The CDR3: CASSLGQGRAEQFF. The CDR3 DNA follows: TGCGCCAGCAGCTTGGGGCAGGGGAGGGCTGAGCAGTTCTTC. Based on the CDR3 plus reference TRBV5-1 and TRBJ2-1, the full variable domain is KAGVTQTPRYLIKTRGQQVTLSCSPISGHRSVSWYQQTPGQGLQFLFEYFSETQRNKGNFPGRFSGRQFSNSRSEMNVSTLELGDSALYLCASSLGQGRAEQFFGPGTRLTVL.

V gene TRBV5-5 combines with J gene TRBJ2-7; 11 nucleotides line up with TRBD2. V lost 4 bases and J lost 2; bases outside the gene matches: 5. This CDR3 has 15 residues. Per germline, CDR1 SGHKS and CDR2 YYEKEE (reference sequence). The CDR3 DNA is TGTGCCAGCAGCCAGGGACTAGCGGTTACCTACGAGCAGTACTTC. As protein: CASSQGLAVTYEQYF.

The chain links TRBV2 to TRBJ2-2; D might be TRBD1 (5 bases). Trimming left V 7 bases short and J 1 base short, with 19 bases between. CDR3 length: 17 residues. CDR1 SNHLY and CDR2 FYNNEI come from the germline V gene. Here the CDR3 reads CASTHRSGPLNTGELFF. The CDR3 DNA reads as TGTGCCAGCACTCACAGGTCAGGACCACTGAACACCGGGGAGCTGTTTTTT.

This clone appeared once. This chain links TRBV6-1 with TRBJ1-2; D uncertain. V gave up 1 base and J gave up 6 bases, with 9 bases separating them. Per the germline V gene, CDR1 is MNHNS and CDR2 is SASEGT. This CDR3 has 13 residues. Here the CDR3 DNA reads TGTGCCAGCAGTGAAGGAACTCATGATGGCTACACCTTC. Its protein product is CASSEGTHDGYTF.

The chain has TRBV6-1 and TRBJ2-3; TRBD2 might be the D (6 bases). CDR3 length equals 15 residues. CDR1 is MNHNS and CDR2 is SASEGT in the germline V gene. Trimming took 3 bases from V and 0 from J, leaving 10 bases between them. The CDR3 DNA reads TGTGCCAGCAGTGAGGCGGGACGAAGCACAGATACGCAGTATTTT. As protein: CASSEAGRSTDTQYF.

This chain links TRBV28 with TRBJ1-2; D ambiguous. The CDR3 consists of 13 residues. Germline-derived CDR1 and CDR2 are MDHEN and SYDVKM. Trimming shortened V by 2 bases and J by 7 bases, and 11 bases separated the two germline ends. The CDR3 loop is CASSLEGFGGYTF. CDR3 nucleotides: TGTGCCAGCAGTTTAGAGGGTTTTGGTGGCTACACCTTC.

The V gene is TRBV6-5, the J gene TRBJ1-1; D is undetermined. Germline CDR1 MNHEY, CDR2 SVGAGI. This CDR3 contains 14 residues. V was shortened by 2 bases and J by 4 bases, with 11 bases between the two germline ends. CDR3 amino acids: CASSYGAGTTEAFF. As DNA, the CDR3 is TGTGCCAGCAGTTACGGCGCAGGTACCACTGAAGCTTTCTTT.

The CDR3 reads CASSLTGGSSYEQYF. The CDR3, as DNA: TGTGCCAGCTCCTTAACAGGGGGGAGCTCCTACGAGCAGTACTTC. The rearrangement joins TRBV3-1 (or the pseudogene TRBV3-2) to TRBJ2-7; TRBD1 matches 8 bases. Germline V CDR1 and CDR2: LGHDT, YNNKEL (reference sequence). The junction had 9 bases not matched to a gene; V was cut back by 8 bases and J by 0 bases. CDR3 size: 15 residues.

The rearrangement joins TRBV4-1 to TRBJ2-1; the D gene is possibly TRBD2 (6 bases). The germline V gene has CDR1 MGHRA and CDR2 YSYEKL. Trimming shortened V by 3 bases and J by 10 bases, and 10 bases separated the two germline ends. The CDR3 consists of 12 residues. The CDR3 protein is CASSQPREEQFF. The CDR3 bases are TGCGCCAGCAGCCAGCCCCGGGAGGAGCAGTTCTTC.

The gene calls are TRBV19 and TRBJ2-5, with a tentative D call TRBD1 (6 bases). The germline gives CDR1 LNHDA, CDR2 SQIVND (reference sequence). This CDR3 comprises 15 residues. The V end lost 3 bases, the J end lost 5 bases, and 16 bases lay between the germline ends. The CDR3 nucleotides read TGTGCCAGTAGTATCATGGTTCGAGACAGGGAGACCCAGTACTTC. This translates into CASSIMVRDRETQYF.

The chain recombines TRBV2 with TRBJ2-5; D gene ambiguous. The CDR3 extends over 14 amino acids. CDR1 is SNHLY and CDR2 is FYNNEI in the germline V gene. V was trimmed by 10 bases and J by 2 bases, leaving 17 bases between them. The CDR3 nucleotides read TGTGCCACCCTAGGTGCGACGTCACAAGAGACCCAGTACTTC. It translates to CATLGATSQETQYF.

DNA of the CDR3: TGTGCCAGCAGCCTCACCGCGGACAGGGGGGATGGCTACACCTTC. This encodes CASSLTADRGDGYTF. This chain uses TRBV5-5 with TRBJ1-2, with 10 bases fitting TRBD1. Trimming took 4 bases from V and 6 from J; bases not matched to a gene: 9. CDR1 SGHKS and CDR2 YYEKEE come from the germline V gene (reference sequence). The CDR3 loop spans 15 amino acids.